The entry that follows covers one T cell receptor (beta chain) sequence. Sorted CD4+ subsets: naive, central memory, regulatory, stem cell-like memory (CD45RO/CCR7/CD25/CD127/CD95/CD27 panel). The sample belongs to a study of beta chain features in type 1 diabetes. The investigators reverse transcribed all of the isolated RNA, so they sequenced expressed TCRB transcripts. Only in-frame clones appear in the TCRdb table, and some are missing; sequencing was by immunoSEQ multiplex PCR. Seen here are roughly 370,000 clones, over 11% observed once, and the top ten hold about 0.04%. The ends were cut back, 0 bases at V and 8 bases at J, with 9 bases in the middle. CDR1 is MNHNS and CDR2 is SASEGT in the germline V gene. CDR3 length: 13 amino acids.

The material sequenced was naive CD4+ T cells from blood. The J gene is TRBJ2-3, the V gene TRBV6-1, with D unresolved. This receptor was taken from a man aged 30 to 39 in good health. DNA of the CDR3: TGTGCCAGCAGTGAAGCGGGAAAAGCTACGCAGTATTTT. It encodes CASSEAGKATQYF.